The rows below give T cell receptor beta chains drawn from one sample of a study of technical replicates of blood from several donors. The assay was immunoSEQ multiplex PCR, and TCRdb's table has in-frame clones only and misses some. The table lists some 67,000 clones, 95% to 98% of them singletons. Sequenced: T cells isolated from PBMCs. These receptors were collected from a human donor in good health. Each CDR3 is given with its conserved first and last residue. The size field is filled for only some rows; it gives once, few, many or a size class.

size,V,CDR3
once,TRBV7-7,CASSLDIAGAYNEQFF
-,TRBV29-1,CSAGTHLNNEQFF
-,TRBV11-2,CASSLIQGFTDEQYF
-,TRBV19,CASKENYGYTF
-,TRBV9,CASSSGAGGSYEQYF
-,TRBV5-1,CASSQGVGSNTEAFF
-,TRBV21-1,CASDTGCNEQFF
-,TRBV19,CASSRGLAGIYEQYF
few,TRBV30,CAWGWTGETYGYTF
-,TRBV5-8,CASSWGQGANTEAFF
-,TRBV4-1,CASSPITGGADYGYTF
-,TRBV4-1,CASSQAYPHEQYF
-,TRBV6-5,CASSYSFSGDTQYF
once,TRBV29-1,CSVEGDRDSETNYEQYF
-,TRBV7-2,CASSPWNTEAFF
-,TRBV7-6,CASSPLRGGGPFNEQFF
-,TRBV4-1,CASSQSWRITDTQYF
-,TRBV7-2,CASSLAGGPGEQYF
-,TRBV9,CASSVVGRGLNTEAFF
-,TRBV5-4,CASSSGGGGSGNTIYF
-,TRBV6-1,CASSSQAPHEQFF
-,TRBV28,CASRPRGGRDYNEQFF
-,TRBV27,CASSLAAGGLNEQYF
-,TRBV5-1,CASSLERGNYGYTF
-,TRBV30,CALGQLGGNTIYF
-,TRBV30,CAQWTAYEQYF
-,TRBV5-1,CASSLGTQGSRGYTF
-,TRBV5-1,CASSLTPQETQYF
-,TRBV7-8,CASSFRIRGTGTNEQFF
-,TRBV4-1,CASSQTYRGTGRYEQFF
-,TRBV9,CASSVGLGGSEQFF
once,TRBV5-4,CASSLSSEPHYEQYF
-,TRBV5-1,CASSLEGVFNQPQHF
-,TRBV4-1,CASSQLIRLAGGPPGSYNEQFF
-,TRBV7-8,CASSFGTSNQPQHF
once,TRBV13,CASSQGTSGRWNEQFF
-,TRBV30,CAWSTARVSLHTQYF
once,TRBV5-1,CASSWGTGPMNTEAFF
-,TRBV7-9,CASSAPLGEEKNTGELFF
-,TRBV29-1,CSVAVNTEAFF
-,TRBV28,CASRRLAGLGALGEQYF
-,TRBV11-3,CASSLDTRTGQRQYF
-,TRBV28,CASSFARQGRYEQYF
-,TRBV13,CASSLGSGAGTKNIQYF
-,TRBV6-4,CASSDSSGGQETQYF
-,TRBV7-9,CASSLTSYEQYF
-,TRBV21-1,CASSKGAGLANTDTQYF
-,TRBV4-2,CASSQDSYSDYEQYF
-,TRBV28,CASSFWGHYGYTF
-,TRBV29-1,CSVISMGEEAFF
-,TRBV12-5,CASGNPRDRGWGVNYGYTF
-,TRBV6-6,CASSRSGGVYEQYF
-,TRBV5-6,CASSSTGTYNEQFF
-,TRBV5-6,CASSLGRGRRGEKLFF
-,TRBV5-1,CASSINQGADYEQYF